This T cell receptor beta chain was profiled in a study of CD8+CD57+ T cells in acquired aplastic anemia listed by TCRdb under 2018. About the study as a whole: Extracted DNA from sorted CD4+ and CD8+ cells averaged 3.2 ug, ranging from about 0.2 to 30 ug. CD8+CD57+ expansion was defined as frequency above the mean frequency observed in healthy subjects. The paper's findings and limits, for the study overall: Roughly 30 CD8+ CDR3 sequences were found to be shared between patients and controls, but these sequences appeared to be highly expressed in patients and within the immunodominant clones of the patients. No significant difference in CD8+ Simpson's diversity was found between patients and healthy controls (P=0.060).

The germline V gene (reference sequence) sets CDR1 to LNHDA and CDR2 to SQIVND. The CDR3 starts with the cysteine, ends with the phenylalanine, and has 16 residues. Solely the CDR3 DNA is kept, with 48 bases framed from the first base. In the case of this clonotype: Its antigen remains unidentified. A read error may be the cause here, since a much bigger clone is one base away.

Profiling of TCR beta VDJ combinations and CDR3 sequences used genomic DNA as the template. An Illumina HiSeq 2000 was the platform used for TCR repertoire sequencing. Under the source paper's analysis protocol: TRBV/TRBJ rearrangement plots, CDR3 size and DJ length profiles, and Simpson's diversity index were used to assess repertoires. The most abundant DNA sequence in the deep sequencing data was taken as the immunodominant clone. CDR3 amino acid sequences were screened for sharing across subjects and were compared with published repertoires and the VDJdb database. The public reads were reanalyzed by TCRdb: fastp trimming at Q25, MiXCR alignment, in-frame beta chains only. CDR3 protein duplicates are merged, each entry listing the most common genes and DNA. The V and J calls, along with clone size, are taken from TCRdb and not from the paper's own processing. The sample profile shows 180,000 or so distinct CDR3 sequences; 45% to 55% of them were found once. Jointly, the top ten make up more than 1% of the sample.

Flow cytometry had shown CD8+CD57+ cell expansion in the patients selected for sequencing. Severe acquired aplastic anemia was diagnosed in all patients according to International Study of Aplastic Anemia and Agranulocytosis and Camitta criteria. No therapy had been received by the patients at the time of blood sampling. The study deep-sequenced TCR repertoires of sorted CD4+ and CD8+ blood T cells from severe aplastic anemia patients and healthy subjects. Patients were enrolled in the USA under clinicaltrials.gov protocols 00001620, 01623167, 00001397, 00071045, 00081523 and 00961064. Ficoll-Paque density gradient centrifugation was used to isolate peripheral blood mononuclear cells. CD4+ and CD8+ T cells were sorted by FACS or magnetic beads before DNA extraction.

This chain joins TRBV19 to TRBJ2-3; 7 nucleotides in the junction match TRBD1. The source material was sorted CD4+, CD8+, or CD8+CD57+ T cells (not recorded which) from PBMCs. The TCR comes from a human donor with aplastic anemia. The CDR3 loop reads CASRRQGVGRTGTQYF. The base sequence is TGTGCCAGTAGGAGACAGGGAGTAGGAAGGACAGGTACGCAGTATTTT.